This note documents a single TCR beta chain sequence. What antigen it recognizes has not been identified. Base qualities were left out, and no much larger clone turns up one base away. This record belongs to a study of blood T cell repertoires in COVID-19 (dated by TCRdb to 2018 to 2021). Background for the entire study: The collaborator samples originated in the United States, Italy and Spain and spanned the acute and convalescent phases of COVID-19. The prospective study material was composed of cDNA or gDNA derived from T cells, B-cell-depleted T cells, or PBMCs. Samples were obtained from the ongoing ImmuneRACE study (first 160 participants) and from 1,200 or so subjects provided by 6 global collaborators. Where available, HLA class I and class II types were obtained from metadata supplied by the sample provider rather than from assay-based typing. The repertoires were made available in a free public database intended to serve as a resource for research on the immune response to SARS-CoV-2. Deeply sampled blood TCRbeta repertoires from subjects exposed to, actively infected with, or recovered from COVID-19 were included in the dataset. Sample metadata almost always included a de-identified subject ID, COVID-19 status, age in years and sex. What the research found in general, with its limitations: How much clinical and demographic metadata was included differed by source and by participant, and the metadata was provided uncurated.

Participants in the prospective study were aged 18 to 89 years, lived in 24 United States geographic areas, and enrolled through a virtual design. Cohort assignment in the prospective study relied on participant-reported clinical history from a screening survey and a study questionnaire. Recovered participants in ImmuneRACE Cohort 3 were defined as having two consecutive negative NP/OP PCR tests, clearance from a healthcare professional, or resolution of symptoms. Mobile phlebotomists in the prospective study collected whole blood, serum and a nasopharyngeal or oropharyngeal swab from every participant. Additional blood draws and questionnaires over a roughly two-month period could optionally be provided by prospective study participants. Prospective study blood samples were shipped either frozen or at room temperature before DNA extraction. TCRbeta CDR3 regions were amplified from genomic DNA by means of the immunoSEQ Assay, a bias-controlled multiplex PCR. The authors' analysis ran thus. The number of nucleated cells in each sample was estimated from the amplification of reference gene primers within the assay. To quantify the absolute abundance of each unique TCRbeta CDR3 rearrangement, sequence reads were collapsed and filtered. For each sample, productive Simpson clonality was calculated as the square root of Simpson's diversity index over productive rearrangements. TCRdb stores this immuneACCESS table with in-frame sequences only. Part of the clones is absent; in the studies checked, under half of the shortfall reflects unresolved V genes, and no reason is known for the rest. That table supplies the V and J calls and clone size; D and trimming were determined from the DNA. The sample includes 450,000 or so clones, with roughly 88% observed a single time. About 0.6% of the sample is held by the ten biggest clonotypes.

Sample: PBMCs or T cells enriched from blood (not recorded which). The receptor was isolated from a man aged 18 to 35 who had recovered from COVID-19.

The DNA sequence is given as TGCACCAGCAGCCAACCAGATACAGAGTATGGCTACACCTTC. Its protein reads: CTSSQPDTEYGYTF. This sequence uses TRBV1 and TRBJ1-2; TRBD1, the table's D call, was not compared with the DNA. TRBV1 is listed as a pseudogene. Spanning cysteine to phenylalanine, the CDR3 consists of 14 amino acids. Here the CDR3 DNA is all that survives: 42 bases in frame from base 1.